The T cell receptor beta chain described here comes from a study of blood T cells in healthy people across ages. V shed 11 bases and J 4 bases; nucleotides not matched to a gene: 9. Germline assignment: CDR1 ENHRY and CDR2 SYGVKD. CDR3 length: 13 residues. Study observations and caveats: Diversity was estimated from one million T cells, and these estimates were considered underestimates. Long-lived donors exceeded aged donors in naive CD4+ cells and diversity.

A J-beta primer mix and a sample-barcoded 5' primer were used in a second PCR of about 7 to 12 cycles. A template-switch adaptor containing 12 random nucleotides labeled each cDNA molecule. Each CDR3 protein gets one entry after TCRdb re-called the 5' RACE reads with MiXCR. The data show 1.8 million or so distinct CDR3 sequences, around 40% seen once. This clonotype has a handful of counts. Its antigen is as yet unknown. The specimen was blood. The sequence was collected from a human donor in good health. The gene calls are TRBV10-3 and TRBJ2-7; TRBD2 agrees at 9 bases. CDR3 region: CAGTSGPLYEQYF. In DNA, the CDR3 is TGTGCCGGTACTAGCGGGCCTTTGTACGAGCAGTACTTC.